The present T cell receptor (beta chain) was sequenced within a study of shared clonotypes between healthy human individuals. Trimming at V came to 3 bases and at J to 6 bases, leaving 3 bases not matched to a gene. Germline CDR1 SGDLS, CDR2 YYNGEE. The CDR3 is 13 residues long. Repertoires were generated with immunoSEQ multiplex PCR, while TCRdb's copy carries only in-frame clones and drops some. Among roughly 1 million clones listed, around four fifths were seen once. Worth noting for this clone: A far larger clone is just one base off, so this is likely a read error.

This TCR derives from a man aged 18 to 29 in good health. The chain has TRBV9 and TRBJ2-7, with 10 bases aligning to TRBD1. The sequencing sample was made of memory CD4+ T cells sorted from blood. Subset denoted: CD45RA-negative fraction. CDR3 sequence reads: CASSATGGGEQYF. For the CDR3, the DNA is TGTGCCAGCAGCGCGACAGGGGGCGGCGAGCAGTACTTC. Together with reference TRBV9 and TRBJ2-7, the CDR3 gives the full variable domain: DSGVTQTPKHLITATGQRVTLRCSPRSGDLSVYWYQQSLDQGLQFLIQYYNGEERAKGNILERFSAQQFPDLHSELNLSSLELGDSALYFCASSATGGGEQYFGPGTRLTVT.